This TCR beta chain came from a study of early T cells in non-severe SARS-CoV-2 infection. Study in general: With bulk RNA from unsorted whole blood as input, sequencing yielded unpaired chains.

This clonotype was detected ten times or more. The CDR3 sequence is 11 residues long. Looked up from germline, CDR1 is DFQATT and CDR2 is SNEGSKA (reference sequence). V gave up 6 bases and J gave up 9 bases, with 13 bases separating them. TCRdb re-analysed the 5' RACE reads in MiXCR, keeping a single row per CDR3 protein. The table shows approximately 22,000 distinct CDR3 sequences, with about 5.7% occurring only once. Sequencing used whole blood, obtained at baseline. The V gene is TRBV20-1, the J gene TRBJ2-3; perhaps TRBD2 as D (5 bases). The receptor's source is an adult who was a healthcare worker with PCR-confirmed SARS-CoV-2 infection or an uninfected control (not recorded which). The CDR3 DNA follows: TGCAGTGCCCAAATTGAGGGAACGCAGTATTTT. Its translation: CSAQIEGTQYF.